These 29 T cell receptor beta chains share one sample of origin, sequenced in a study of T cell responses to AZD1222 COVID-19 vaccine. Assay used: immunoSEQ multiplex PCR; TCRdb lists only in-frame clones, some missing. The data show almost 55,000 clones, about 86% seen once. This sample comprised peripheral blood, obtained on day 0 of AZD1222 vaccination. Source of these receptors: an adult in good health.

J is TRBJ1-1 and V is TRBV10-1; D possibly corresponds to TRBD1 (5 bases). Germline CDR1 reads WNHNN; CDR2 reads SYGVQD (reference sequence). The V end lost 1 base, the J end lost 5 bases, and 14 bases lay between the germline ends. The CDR3 extends over 15 amino acids. CDR3 nucleotides: TGCGCCAGCAGTGAGTACGCAGGGACGAGAACTGAAGCTTTCTTT. Translated, it gives CASSEYAGTRTEAFF.

The chain combines TRBV7-9 with TRBJ2-7; the D gene is possibly TRBD1 (5 bases). Trimming removed 5 bases from V and 3 bases from J, with 17 bases in between. The CDR3 is 15 residues long. Germline CDR1 is SEHNR and CDR2 is FQNEAQ (reference sequence). CDR3 protein: CASSRLDDRGYEQYF. Here the CDR3 DNA reads TGTGCCAGCAGCCGCCTAGATGATAGGGGCTACGAGCAGTACTTC.

The chain combines TRBV3-1 (or the pseudogene TRBV3-2) with TRBJ1-1, with unresolved D. CDR3 length: 16 residues. Germline V gene data show CDR1 as LGHDT and CDR2 as YNNKEL (reference sequence). Trimming cost V 3 bases and J 5 bases, with 19 bases left between them. The CDR3 loop is CASSHSTHGRYTEAFF. The CDR3 DNA sequence: TGTGCCAGCAGCCATTCCACACACGGTAGATATACTGAAGCTTTCTTT.

The V call is TRBV5-1, the J call TRBJ2-1, with a tentative D call TRBD1 (6 bases). Trimming stripped 6 bases from V and 5 bases from J, with 15 bases between. Germline lookup yields CDR1 SGHRS and CDR2 YFSETQ. The CDR3 sequence is 14 residues long. This chain's CDR3 is CASTLQGSHNEQFF. The CDR3 DNA reads TGCGCCAGCACCCTACAGGGTTCCCACAATGAGCAGTTCTTC.

V and J are TRBV9 and TRBJ1-2; no firm D call. V was pared by 4 bases and J by 5 bases, with 12 bases between. Germline V lookup: CDR1 SGDLS, CDR2 YYNGEE. The CDR3 spans 13 residues. CDR3 amino acids: CASSPSSDYGYTF. In DNA form, the CDR3 reads TGTGCCAGCAGCCCTAGTAGTGATTATGGCTACACCTTC.

The chain has TRBV11-2 and TRBJ2-1, with unresolved D. CDR3 length: 15 amino acids. Looked up from germline, CDR1 is SGHAT and CDR2 is FQNNGV. The ends were cut back, 6 bases at V and 4 bases at J, with 16 bases in the middle. The CDR3 nucleotides are TGTGCCAGCAGGAGGATCTCTACCCGTTACAATGAGCAGTTCTTC. Amino acids: CASRRISTRYNEQFF.

The gene calls are TRBV15 and TRBJ2-3, with D unclear. The CDR3 contains 12 residues. The germline V and J ends were trimmed by 7 bases and 0 bases, with 5 bases remaining between them. Germline V gene lookup returns CDR1 LNHNV and CDR2 YYDKDF (reference sequence). The CDR3 nucleotides are TGTGCCACCACATCTAGCACAGATACGCAGTATTTT. Translating gives CATTSSTDTQYF.

The chain carries TRBV5-1 and TRBJ2-7; 8 nucleotides match TRBD2. The length of the CDR3 is 18 residues. The germline V gene has CDR1 SGHRS and CDR2 YFSETQ. With 4 bases clipped from V and 1 base from J, the junction kept 16 bases outside the gene matches. CDR3 loop: CASSPTGNSGKRSYEQYF. The DNA of the CDR3 is TGCGCCAGCAGCCCGACCGGGAATAGCGGGAAAAGGTCCTACGAGCAGTACTTC.

V gene TRBV16 combines with J gene TRBJ1-1; D call uncertain. The CDR3 sequence is 14 residues long. Germline lookup yields CDR1 KGHSY and CDR2 FQNENV. Trimming took 0 bases from V and 1 from J, leaving 6 bases between them. The CDR3: CASSQSDGNTEAFF. DNA for the CDR3: TGTGCCAGCAGCCAATCCGATGGGAACACTGAAGCTTTCTTT.

This clone was observed a single time. V gene TRBV11-2 combines with J gene TRBJ2-7; 11 bases agree with TRBD2. The V segment lost 0 bases and the J segment 4 bases; nucleotides outside the gene matches: 11. Germline assignment: CDR1 SGHAT and CDR2 FQNNGV. This CDR3 contains 18 residues. The CDR3 coding sequence is TGTGCCAGCAGCTTAGATCCCCCTTCGACTAGCGGGAAGTACGAGCAGTACTTC. Protein: CASSLDPPSTSGKYEQYF.

The chain combines TRBV21-1 with TRBJ2-7. TRBV21-1 is tagged as a pseudogene. The CDR3 is 13 amino acids. CDR3 sequence reads: CASSRDGAYEQYF. The CDR3 DNA reads TGTGCCAGCAGCAGGGACGGAGCCTACGAGCAGTACTTC.

The chain employs TRBV29-1 and TRBJ2-2, with D uncertain. The CDR3 sequence is 13 residues long. V was pared by 6 bases and J by 4 bases, with 12 bases between. Germline CDR1 is SQVTM and CDR2 is ANQGSEA. CDR3 nucleotide sequence: TGCAGCGTAAGAGCAATGGGCACCGGGGAGCTGTTTTTT. Its translation: CSVRAMGTGELFF.

J is TRBJ2-4 and V is TRBV25-1; D might be TRBD1 (6 bases). Germline V lookup: CDR1 MGHDK, CDR2 SYGVNS. This CDR3 contains 15 residues. The V gene lost 5 bases and the J gene lost 6 bases, with 17 bases spanning the gap. The CDR3 nucleotides are TGTGCCAGCAGTTACATGGGGACAACCGGAAACATTCAGTACTTC. Protein product: CASSYMGTTGNIQYF.

This clone was detected a few times. The rearrangement uses TRBV6-5 and TRBJ2-1; TRBD2 aligns across 10 bases. Trimming took 7 bases from V and 1 from J; bases not matched to a gene: 4. This CDR3 comprises 15 residues. CDR1 is MNHEY and CDR2 is SVGAGI in the germline V gene. CDR3 protein: CASTLAGGSYNEQFF. The CDR3 region has the DNA TGTGCCAGCACCTTAGCGGGAGGTTCCTACAATGAGCAGTTCTTC.

This clone has a handful of counts. The chain has TRBV6-1 and TRBJ1-5; 8 bases agree with TRBD1. CDR1 and CDR2 from the germline V gene are MNHNS and SASEGT. Unmatched junction bases numbered 7, after V lost 0 bases and J lost 0 bases. This CDR3 is built from 18 residues. The CDR3 loop is CASSEAMTGVYSNQPQHF. CDR3 sequence (DNA): TGTGCCAGCAGTGAAGCAATGACAGGGGTATATAGCAATCAGCCCCAGCATTTT.

The chain carries TRBV7-2 and TRBJ1-3, with 11 bases that match TRBD1. The V segment lost 4 bases and the J segment 1 base; nucleotides outside the gene matches: 6. The CDR3 spans 17 residues. CDR1 SGHTA and CDR2 FQGNSA come from the germline V gene. CDR3 coding DNA: TGTGCCAGCAGCTATCCCGGGACAGGGGGATCTGGAAACACCATATATTTT. Its translation: CASSYPGTGGSGNTIYF.

With respect to this clone: This sample includes further DNA sequences coding for the same CDR3. The CDR3 spells CASSPAGQNSPLHF. CDR3 coding DNA: TGTGCCAGCTCACCGGCAGGGCAGAATTCACCCCTCCACTTT. The chain combines TRBV18 with TRBJ1-6; TRBD1 is a possible D gene (5 bases). V lost 3 bases, J lost 7 bases, and 10 bases lay in between. The germline V gene has CDR1 KGHSH and CDR2 LQKENI. The CDR3 extends over 14 amino acids.

The chain couples TRBV2 to TRBJ2-7, with TRBD2 matching 7 bases. The CDR3 consists of 15 residues. V shed 6 bases, J shed 0 bases, and the junction held 8 bases outside the gene matches. Germline CDR1 and CDR2: SNHLY and FYNNEI. CDR3 residues: CASRRGSGSSYEQYF. CDR3 DNA: TGTGCCAGCAGGCGGGGGTCAGGGAGCTCCTACGAGCAGTACTTC.

Written as DNA, the CDR3 is TGTGCCAGCAGCTTGGGTTTGAGCAGGGATAGAGAGCAGTACTTC. This codes for CASSLGLSRDREQYF. The V gene is TRBV5-4, the J gene TRBJ2-7, with D maybe TRBD1 (5 bases). The V end was cut by 0 bases, the J end by 7 bases, with 17 bases between. Germline V gene data show CDR1 as SGHNT and CDR2 as YYREEE (reference sequence). The CDR3 loop spans 15 amino acids. Full variable domain (outside the CDR3, taken from reference TRBV5-4 and TRBJ2-7): ETGVTQSPTHLIKTRGQQVTLRCSSQSGHNTVSWYQQALGQGPQFIFQYYREEENGRGNFPPRFSGLQFPNYSSELNVNALELDDSALYLCASSLGLSRDREQYFGPGTRLTVT.

The chain joins TRBV4-2 to TRBJ1-1, with a tentative D call TRBD1 (5 bases). Germline V gives CDR1 LGHNA, CDR2 YNFKEQ. With 0 bases removed from V and 1 base from J, the gap between germline ends came to 12 bases. This CDR3 has 16 amino acids. The CDR3 DNA sequence: TGTGCCAGCAGCCAAGACGGTGGGGGGTGGAACACTGAAGCTTTCTTT. Translated: CASSQDGGGWNTEAFF.

This rearrangement joins TRBV11-2 to TRBJ1-5; D ambiguous. Looked up from germline, CDR1 is SGHAT and CDR2 is FQNNGV. This CDR3 is built from 15 residues. V was clipped by 1 base and J by 3 bases, with 10 bases between them. In nucleotides, the CDR3 is TGTGCCAGCAGCTTAGGTGGTCTCGCCAATCAGCCCCAGCATTTT. This gives the protein CASSLGGLANQPQHF.

This rearrangement joins TRBV2 to TRBJ2-5; 10 bases are shared with TRBD2. Germline values: CDR1 SNHLY, CDR2 FYNNEI. The CDR3 totals 14 residues. Unmatched junction bases numbered 4, after V lost 4 bases and J lost 5 bases. The CDR3, as DNA: TGTGCCAGCAGTGCGATTAGCGGGAGGGAGACCCAGTACTTC. Encoded protein: CASSAISGRETQYF.

The chain is built from TRBV5-1 and TRBJ2-2, with 7 bases lining up with TRBD1. CDR3 length: 16 amino acids. The trim removed 4 bases at V and 2 bases at J, leaving 8 bases unmatched. CDR1 and CDR2 (germline): SGHRS, YFSETQ. CDR3 amino acids: CASSRRDRENTGELFF. DNA of the CDR3: TGCGCCAGCAGCCGCCGGGACAGAGAAAACACCGGGGAGCTGTTTTTT.

This clone was seen only once. The CDR3 sequence: CASSVAAGTGEQYF. Written as DNA, the CDR3 is TGTGCCAGCAGCGTAGCAGCGGGAACTGGCGAGCAGTACTTC. The chain couples TRBV9 to TRBJ2-7; TRBD2 aligns across 7 bases. The V segment lost 0 bases and the J segment 6 bases; nucleotides outside the gene matches: 6. CDR3 length equals 14 residues. Germline CDR1 reads SGDLS; CDR2 reads YYNGEE.

The chain combines TRBV11-2 with TRBJ1-1, with a possible D match to TRBD1 (5 bases). This CDR3 is 16 amino acids long. Per the germline V gene, CDR1 is SGHAT and CDR2 is FQNNGV. Trimming stripped 6 bases from V and 0 bases from J, with 17 bases between. CDR3 in amino acids: CASRGKPGRVNTEAFF. The CDR3 DNA follows: TGTGCCAGCAGAGGTAAACCGGGACGGGTGAACACTGAAGCTTTCTTT.

The gene calls are TRBV7-2 and TRBJ1-2, with unresolved D. CDR1 is SGHTA and CDR2 is FQGNSA in the germline V gene. This CDR3 spans 15 amino acids. V lost 1 base and J 8 bases, leaving 17 bases between the germline ends. The CDR3 loop is CASSLGMVGGGGYTF. The CDR3 nucleotides read TGTGCCAGCAGCTTAGGTATGGTGGGAGGCGGCGGCTACACCTTC.

The J gene is TRBJ1-2, the V gene TRBV29-1; D unclear. Trimming shortened V by 5 bases and J by 4 bases, and 8 bases separated the two germline ends. There are 11 residues in the CDR3. Germline V gives CDR1 SQVTM, CDR2 ANQGSEA. In nucleotides, the CDR3 is TGCAGCGTTTTGGAGCTCTATGGCTACACCTTC. It specifies CSVLELYGYTF.

This chain joins TRBV18 and TRBJ1-1; 8 bases fit TRBD1. Germline V gene lookup returns CDR1 KGHSH and CDR2 LQKENI. Trimming at V came to 2 bases and at J to 2 bases, leaving 4 bases not matched to a gene. The CDR3 has 15 residues. CDR3 amino acids: CASSPIGTGNTEAFF. In nucleotides, the CDR3 is TGTGCCAGCTCACCAATTGGGACAGGAAACACTGAAGCTTTCTTT. The whole variable domain, remainder taken from reference TRBV18 and TRBJ1-1, is NAGVMQNPRHLVRRRGQEARLRCSPMKGHSHVYWYRQLPEEGLKFMVYLQKENIIDESGMPKERFSAEFPKEGPSILRIQQVVRGDSAAYFCASSPIGTGNTEAFFGQGTRLTVV.

The rearrangement joins TRBV28 to TRBJ1-1; the D is unclear. The CDR3 loop spans 14 amino acids. Trimming removed 6 bases from V and 6 bases from J, with 17 bases in between. Germline values: CDR1 MDHEN, CDR2 SYDVKM. DNA of the CDR3: TGTGCCAGCAGCCGTCCTCCCGACGGGGCTGAAGCTTTCTTT. Protein product: CASSRPPDGAEAFF.